What follows are 18 T cell receptor beta chains derived from one specimen sequenced in a study of blood T cell repertoires in COVID-19. Only in-frame clones appear in the TCRdb table, and some are missing; sequencing was by immunoSEQ multiplex PCR. This sample has some 230,000 clones, with about 80% found just once. The specimen sequenced was peripheral blood. The receptors originated from a woman aged 60 to 75 with acute or convalescent COVID-19.

This chain links TRBV2 with TRBJ2-3; 9 bases map to TRBD1. Germline V gives CDR1 SNHLY, CDR2 FYNNEI. CDR3 length: 15 amino acids. V trimming: 6 bases; J trimming: 0 bases; junction bases outside the gene matches: 4. CDR3 DNA sequence: TGTGCCAGCAGGGACAGGGGCGGAAGCACAGATACGCAGTATTTT. Protein product: CASRDRGGSTDTQYF.

V gene TRBV30 combines with J gene TRBJ1-4, with 8 nucleotides matching TRBD1. The length of the CDR3 is 13 residues. V shed 8 bases and J 6 bases; nucleotides not matched to a gene: 8. The germline V gene has CDR1 GTSNPN and CDR2 SVGIG (reference sequence). This CDR3 reads CATGQGGHEKLFF. The CDR3 region has the DNA TGTGCCACCGGACAGGGCGGGCATGAAAAACTGTTTTTT.

J is TRBJ1-4 and V is TRBV4-3, with D possibly being TRBD1 (6 bases). This CDR3 spans 18 amino acids. Germline CDR1 reads LGHNA; CDR2 reads YSLEER. With 4 bases removed from V and 0 bases from J, the gap between germline ends came to 18 bases. The CDR3 region is CASSRDIVGDATNEKLFF. The CDR3 DNA is TGCGCCAGCAGCCGGGACATCGTAGGGGATGCAACTAATGAAAAACTGTTTTTT.

This chain joins TRBV10-1 and TRBJ1-5; no reliable D call. V lost 4 bases and J 4 bases, leaving 11 bases between the germline ends. This CDR3 has 14 residues. Germline lookup yields CDR1 WNHNN and CDR2 SYGVQD (reference sequence). CDR3 nucleotide sequence: TGCGCCAGCAGTGGGGGAGGTGGGAATCAGCCCCAGCATTTT. This sequence encodes CASSGGGGNQPQHF.

The CDR3 loop is CASSYASDRNEQFF. The CDR3 coding sequence is TGTGCCAGCAGCTACGCTAGCGATCGGAATGAGCAGTTCTTC. The chain is built from TRBV7-9 and TRBJ2-1, with a tentative D call TRBD2 (6 bases). Germline values: CDR1 SEHNR, CDR2 FQNEAQ (reference sequence). With 4 bases removed from V and 7 bases from J, the gap between germline ends came to 14 bases. The CDR3 length is 14 residues.

CDR3 sequence: CASSLGGVHQPQHF. The DNA of the CDR3 is TGCGCCAGCAGCTTGGGGGGGGTGCATCAGCCCCAGCATTTT. This sequence joins TRBV5-1 and TRBJ1-5; TRBD1 is a possible D gene (5 bases). The CDR3 spans 14 residues. CDR1 is SGHRS and CDR2 is YFSETQ in the germline V gene. Trimming removed 0 bases at V and 5 bases at J, with 9 bases between. The full variable domain, with the rest looked up from reference TRBV5-1 and TRBJ1-5, is KAGVTQTPRYLIKTRGQQVTLSCSPISGHRSVSWYQQTPGQGLQFLFEYFSETQRNKGNFPGRFSGRQFSNSRSEMNVSTLELGDSALYLCASSLGGVHQPQHFGDGTRLSIL.

CDR3 sequence: CASSQGPSGAFF. DNA for the CDR3: TGTGCCAGCAGCCAAGGGCCTAGCGGTGCTTTCTTT. This chain links TRBV3-1 (or the pseudogene TRBV3-2) with TRBJ1-1, with D unclear. There are 12 residues in the CDR3. The V gene lost 1 base and the J gene lost 11 bases, with 11 bases spanning the gap. Germline loops: CDR1 LGHDT, CDR2 YNNKEL (reference sequence).

The V call is TRBV6-1, the J call TRBJ1-5; TRBD1 matches at 7 bases. Germline V lookup: CDR1 MNHNS, CDR2 SASEGT. This CDR3 comprises 15 residues. The J segment lost 4 bases and the V segment lost 2 bases, leaving 5 bases of the junction unmatched. The DNA of the CDR3 is TGTGCCAGCAGTGAAAACCGGGACAGAAATCAGCCCCAGCATTTT. It specifies CASSENRDRNQPQHF.

The chain joins TRBV18 to TRBJ1-2, with D hard to call. CDR3 length equals 15 residues. V was shortened by 3 bases and J by 1 base, with 12 bases between the two germline ends. The germline V gene encodes CDR1 KGHSH and CDR2 LQKENI. The CDR3 bases are TGTGCCAGCTCACCCGTACAGCTACATAACTATGGCTACACCTTC. Translating it yields CASSPVQLHNYGYTF.

The rearrangement links TRBV9 to TRBJ2-1; 10 nucleotides line up with TRBD2. J was trimmed by 3 bases and V by 4 bases; bases with no gene match: 7. CDR3 size: 16 residues. CDR1 is SGDLS and CDR2 is YYNGEE in the germline V gene. CDR3 sequence: CASSSWTSGSYNEQFF. The CDR3 nucleotides read TGTGCCAGCAGCTCGTGGACTAGCGGCAGCTACAATGAGCAGTTCTTC.

This clone was seen only once. V usage is TRBV5-5 and J usage is TRBJ2-5, with 9 bases matching TRBD2. The ends lost 2 bases at V and 5 bases at J; junction bases unmatched: 7. The CDR3 sequence is 15 residues long. CDR1 and CDR2 (germline): SGHKS, YYEKEE (reference sequence). The CDR3 DNA is TGTGCCAGCAGCTTCCAAGCGGGGGGCCGGGAGACCCAGTACTTC. Its translation: CASSFQAGGRETQYF.

The chain combines TRBV27 with TRBJ1-2; D not resolved. This CDR3 comprises 13 residues. The V and J ends lost 6 bases and 5 bases respectively, with 13 bases between them. Germline V gene data show CDR1 as MNHEY and CDR2 as SMNVEV (reference sequence). The CDR3 DNA is TGTGCCAGCAGAATTGGCGCGGGGTATGGCTACACCTTC. Its protein is CASRIGAGYGYTF.

V usage is TRBV29-1 and J usage is TRBJ2-3; 10 bases line up with TRBD1. CDR3 length: 13 residues. V shed 6 bases and J 3 bases; nucleotides not matched to a gene: 3. The germline gives CDR1 SQVTM, CDR2 ANQGSEA. CDR3 coding DNA: TGCAGCGTAGACAGGGGGCAAACAGATACGCAGTATTTT. Protein sequence: CSVDRGQTDTQYF.

This rearrangement joins TRBV7-6 to TRBJ2-1; 7 nucleotides match TRBD1. The CDR3 runs to 16 residues. The V and J ends lost 4 bases and 6 bases, in that order; junction bases with no gene match: 12. Looked up from germline, CDR1 is SGHVS and CDR2 is FNYEAQ. This chain's CDR3 is CASSSGRGPTLNEQFF. For the CDR3, the DNA is TGTGCCAGCAGCTCAGGTAGGGGGCCGACCCTCAATGAGCAGTTCTTC.

The rearrangement uses TRBV9 and TRBJ2-1, with D uncertain. Germline V CDR1 and CDR2: SGDLS, YYNGEE. The V and J ends lost 4 bases and 0 bases respectively, with 11 bases between them. The length of the CDR3 is 15 residues. CDR3 protein: CASSPTWSSYNEQFF. The CDR3 DNA reads as TGTGCCAGCAGCCCCACCTGGAGCTCCTACAATGAGCAGTTCTTC.

The chain combines TRBV5-8 with TRBJ1-6, with a tentative D call TRBD1 (6 bases). The CDR3 contains 16 residues. V lost 4 bases and J lost 5, with 16 bases in between. Germline CDR1 SGHTS, CDR2 YDEGEE. In nucleotides, the CDR3 is TGTGCCAGCAGCCGCATTAGGACAGCCGATAATTCACCCCTCCACTTT. Amino acid sequence: CASSRIRTADNSPLHF.

This clone was detected only a few times. The chain combines TRBV2 with TRBJ1-5; tentative D call: TRBD1 (6 bases). V dropped 4 bases and J dropped 5 bases, with 12 bases sitting between them. Germline CDR1 and CDR2: SNHLY and FYNNEI. CDR3 length: 14 amino acids. For the CDR3, the DNA is TGTGCCAGCAGTGTGGGGGCAAAATATCAGCCCCAGCATTTT. Protein: CASSVGAKYQPQHF.

This chain links TRBV18 with TRBJ1-4; 9 nucleotides match TRBD1. Germline CDR1 KGHSH, CDR2 LQKENI. V was clipped by 4 bases and J by 6 bases; unmatched bases: 3. This CDR3 has 14 amino acids. This CDR3 reads CASSRDRVDEKLFF. The CDR3 coding sequence is TGTGCCAGCTCACGGGACAGGGTGGATGAAAAACTGTTTTTT.